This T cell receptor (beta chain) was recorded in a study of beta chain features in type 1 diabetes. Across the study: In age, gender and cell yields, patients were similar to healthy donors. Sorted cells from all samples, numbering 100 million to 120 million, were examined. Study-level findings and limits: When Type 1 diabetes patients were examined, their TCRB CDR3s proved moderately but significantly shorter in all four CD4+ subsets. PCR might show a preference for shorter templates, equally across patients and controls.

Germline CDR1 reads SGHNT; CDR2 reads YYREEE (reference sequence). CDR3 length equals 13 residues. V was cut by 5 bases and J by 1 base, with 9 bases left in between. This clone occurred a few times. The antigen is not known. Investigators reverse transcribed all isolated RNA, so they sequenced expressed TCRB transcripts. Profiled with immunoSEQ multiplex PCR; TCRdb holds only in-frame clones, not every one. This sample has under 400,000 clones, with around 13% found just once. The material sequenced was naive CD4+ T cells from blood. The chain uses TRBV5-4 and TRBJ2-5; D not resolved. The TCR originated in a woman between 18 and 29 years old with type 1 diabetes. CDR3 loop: CASRTTGQETQYF. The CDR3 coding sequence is TGTGCCAGCAGAACGACGGGCCAAGAGACCCAGTACTTC.